This T cell receptor beta chain was recorded in a study of T cell responses to AZD1222 COVID-19 vaccine (TCRdb year 2021). A note on the overall study: AZD1222 recipients whose second dose came at about 4 weeks and those whose second dose came at about 12 weeks were combined into one group, since spike-specific TCR depth and breadth did not differ between the two schedules. Trial participants were enrolled into age subgroups of 18-55, 56-69 and 70-plus years, which contained about 150, 27 and 61 TCR-sequenced participants, respectively. TCR sequencing covered approximately 230 trial participants: 200 to 210 given two doses of AZD1222 and about 26 given two doses of MenACWY control vaccine. Broad study findings and their caveats: In the small 56-69-year group, the increase in depth fell short of significance, most likely because of low power. Reportedly, close to half of the unique spike-specific TCRs recognized epitopes lying outside the regions that are mutated in the B.1.351 and B.1.1.7 variants. Only five or six AZD1222 recipients were SARS-CoV-2 seropositive at baseline, limiting conclusions about previously exposed vaccinees. A significant rise in spike-specific TCR breadth and depth was observed after two AZD1222 doses relative to day 0 and relative to MenACWY recipients. Vaccine-associated CD4 TCRs spanned the whole spike protein, with dominant responses in regions 160-218 and 743-854. Participants were mostly white British, with more females than males. The authors suggested clonal diversity may have been underestimated. Because no day 14 peak-response samples were available, the repertoires could be characterized only after the peak T cell response.

The meaning of the sample's time point label: baseline before first vaccination. Vaccinee samples were obtained from the UK trials COV001 and COV002, which included a single-blind randomized controlled phase 2/3 trial of AZD1222 (ChAdOx1 nCoV-19) in healthy adults. For TCRbeta chain sequencing, PBMC samples were collected from trial participants at day 0 and at day 28 after the second dose. The CDR3 regions of human TCRbeta chains were analyzed by immunosequencing. The original pipeline was this. Repertoire TCRs were checked for matches against a reference library of SARS-CoV-2-specific TCRs that had been generated using the MIRA antigen-specificity platform. Breadth was defined as the fraction of unique TCRs that were SARS-CoV-2-associated, and depth was defined as the fraction of total T cells that were SARS-CoV-2-associated. Each spike-specific TCR was assigned to its reactive spike region and to a CD4 or CD8 class using the MIRA data. Log10-transformed breadth and depth values were compared by one-way ANOVA with Sidak's multiple comparisons tests. Not all clones reach the TCRdb copy of this immuneACCESS table, which keeps in-frame sequences only. Checked studies attribute under half of the gap to unresolved V genes and leave the rest unexplained. The V and J calls and clone size come from that table; D and trimming were worked out from the DNA. Across this sample there are 150,000 to 200,000 clones, with almost 95% seen only once. The top ten clones comprise roughly 9.8% of the sample.

A remark on this clone: Its specific antigen is unknown. No quality values exist for individual bases; no much larger clone is one base distant.

The germline V gene provides CDR1 SQVTM and CDR2 ANQGSEA. Clipping removes 6 bases from V and 5 bases from J, with 10 as the unmatched junction base count. Inclusive of the bounding cysteine and phenylalanine, the CDR3 is 13 residues long. CDR3 DNA is the only sequence kept; it has 39 bases, read in frame from the first base. The sequenced sample was peripheral blood, obtained on day 0 of AZD1222 vaccination. The receptor chain draws on TRBV29-1 and TRBJ2-7, with 7 junctional bases fitting TRBD1. The clonotype comes from an adult in good health. Read as DNA, the sequence is TGCAGCGTGGCGACAGGGTTCCCCAACGAGCAGTACTTC. This sequence encodes CSVATGFPNEQYF.